This TCR beta chain was recorded in a study of response to subunit inactivated influenza vaccine. The study's findings and limits: T cells newly recruited by each seasonal influenza vaccination are few, the authors suggested.

Notes on this clonotype: Its antigen remains unidentified.

In TCRdb, the RT-PCR reads were re-called with MiXCR into one record per CDR3 protein. The sample lists around 710,000 distinct CDR3 sequences; over 11% were seen once. The TCR originated in a man in his forties or fifties who received an inactivated influenza vaccine. The sample in question was PBMCs from blood, obtained roughly 2 weeks before vaccination.

As DNA, the CDR3 is TGCAGTGCTAGAGTTCGAGTAGTGGGCGAGCAGTACTTC. This sequence encodes CSARVRVVGEQYF. The chain carries TRBV20-1 and TRBJ2-7; D is unclear. The CDR3 contains 13 residues. CDR1 is DFQATT and CDR2 is SNEGSKA in the germline V gene (reference sequence). Trimming pared 1 base from V and 6 bases from J, leaving 13 bases between.